The 8 T cell receptor beta chains below come from one sample, sequenced in a study of breast tumors, draining lymph nodes, adjacent tissues. From the multiplex PCR reads, TCRdb called clonotypes with MiXCR, one entry per CDR3 protein. This sample yields about 12,000 distinct CDR3 sequences, of which around 36% are seen a single time; about 15% belongs to the top ten. The sample comprised breast tumor tissue. The receptors originated from a female donor with breast cancer. Some clones in this sample may be carry-over from other donors' samples.

This clonotype has a single count. The chain uses TRBV2 and TRBJ2-7; TRBD2 matches 16 bases. V gave up 6 bases and J gave up 4 bases; unmatched junction bases: 6. The CDR3 sequence is 16 residues long. Germline V CDR1 and CDR2: SNHLY, FYNNEI. This CDR3 reads CASRGTSGRVEYEQYF. In nucleotides, the CDR3 is TGTGCCAGCAGAGGGACTAGCGGGAGGGTGGAATACGAGCAGTACTTC.

V is TRBV6-2 or TRBV6-3 and J is TRBJ2-1; TRBD1 might be the D (5 bases). Per germline, CDR1 MNHEY and CDR2 SVGEGT. The CDR3 sequence is 12 residues long. V was trimmed by 5 bases and J by 4 bases, leaving 6 bases between them. CDR3 in amino acids: CASSGAYNEQFF. The DNA of the CDR3 is TGTGCCAGCAGTGGGGCTTACAATGAGCAGTTCTTC.

The chain uses TRBV5-8 and TRBJ2-7; no clear D gene. The germline V and J ends were trimmed by 2 bases and 1 base, with 7 bases remaining between them. CDR1 is SGHTS, CDR2 YDEGEE, per germline. The CDR3 spans 13 residues. The CDR3 protein is CASSFSRSYEQYF. CDR3 sequence (DNA): TGTGCCAGCAGCTTCTCACGATCCTACGAGCAGTACTTC.

This clonotype showed up just once. A much larger clone lies one base from this, so it may be a read error. The chain recombines TRBV11-2 with TRBJ2-5, with TRBD1 identical over 7 bases. There are 15 residues in the CDR3. Germline CDR1 SGHAT, CDR2 FQNNGV. Here the CDR3 reads CASSSGQSKVETQHF. CDR3 bases: TGTGCCAGCAGCTCGGGACAGTCTAAAGTGGAGACCCAGCACTTC.

This clonotype has ten or more counts. The genes are TRBV5-1 and TRBJ2-7; no reliable D call. Germline V gene data show CDR1 as SGHRS and CDR2 as YFSETQ. Deletions cut 0 bases from V and 4 bases from J, with 11 bases between. The CDR3 is 14 amino acids. This CDR3 reads CASSLDALYYEQYF. The CDR3 DNA is TGCGCCAGCAGCTTGGATGCCCTATATTACGAGCAGTACTTC.

This chain links TRBV6-1 with TRBJ2-5; D is undetermined. Germline values: CDR1 MNHNS, CDR2 SASEGT. V was pared by 4 bases and J by 2 bases, with 2 bases between. The CDR3 has 11 amino acids. The CDR3 is CASSVQETQYF. For the CDR3, the DNA is TGTGCCAGCAGTGTTCAAGAGACCCAGTACTTC.

This clonotype was counted at least ten times. J is TRBJ2-5 and V is TRBV25-1; 12 positions agree with TRBD2. The germline gives CDR1 MGHDK, CDR2 SYGVNS. The length of the CDR3 is 17 residues. V trimming: 4 bases; J trimming: 5 bases; junction bases outside the gene matches: 11. This CDR3 is CASSGPTLAGGQETQYF. The DNA of the CDR3 is TGTGCCAGCAGTGGCCCGACACTAGCGGGGGGCCAGGAGACCCAGTACTTC.

This sequence joins TRBV5-1 and TRBJ2-1; a weak D match, TRBD1 (6 bases). The CDR3 is 15 amino acids. The germline V gene encodes CDR1 SGHRS and CDR2 YFSETQ. V shed 3 bases and J shed 3 bases, with 13 bases lying between them. The CDR3 spells CASSWTGTLYNEQFF. CDR3 nucleotides: TGCGCCAGCAGCTGGACCGGGACACTCTACAATGAGCAGTTCTTC.